The entry below gives a single TCR beta chain sequence along with its context. The authors' processing: Estimation of nucleated cell counts relied on the amplification of reference gene primers. The protocol was immunoSEQ multiplex PCR, while the TCRdb copy is restricted to in-frame clones and leaves out a portion. Clonal size and the V and J genes are those of that table, whereas D and trimming came from the DNA. The profile shows 200,000 to 250,000 clones, 70% to 90% of them singletons. The sample originates from a study of blood T cell repertoires in COVID-19. Study details: Samples of COVID-19 (acute and convalescent) were obtained from the United States, Italy and Spain. PBMCs, B-cell-depleted T cells, or T cells were the source of the cDNA or gDNA that made up the material.

The length of the CDR3 is 18 residues. The germline V gene encodes CDR1 SGDLS and CDR2 YYNGEE. The ends were cut back, 0 bases at V and 0 bases at J, with 15 bases in the middle. V gene TRBV9 combines with J gene TRBJ1-4; tentatively, D is TRBD1 (6 bases). Material for sequencing was peripheral blood. The clonotype originates from a man in his fifties or sixties with acute or convalescent COVID-19. The CDR3 coding sequence is TGTGCCAGCAGCGTAGCCGGGGGGGGCGGCACAACTAATGAAAAACTGTTTTTT. Translation gives CASSVAGGGGTTNEKLFF. Full variable domain (remainder filled in from reference TRBV9 and TRBJ1-4): DSGVTQTPKHLITATGQRVTLRCSPRSGDLSVYWYQQSLDQGLQFLIQYYNGEERAKGNILERFSAQQFPDLHSELNLSSLELGDSALYFCASSVAGGGGTTNEKLFFGSGTQLSVL.